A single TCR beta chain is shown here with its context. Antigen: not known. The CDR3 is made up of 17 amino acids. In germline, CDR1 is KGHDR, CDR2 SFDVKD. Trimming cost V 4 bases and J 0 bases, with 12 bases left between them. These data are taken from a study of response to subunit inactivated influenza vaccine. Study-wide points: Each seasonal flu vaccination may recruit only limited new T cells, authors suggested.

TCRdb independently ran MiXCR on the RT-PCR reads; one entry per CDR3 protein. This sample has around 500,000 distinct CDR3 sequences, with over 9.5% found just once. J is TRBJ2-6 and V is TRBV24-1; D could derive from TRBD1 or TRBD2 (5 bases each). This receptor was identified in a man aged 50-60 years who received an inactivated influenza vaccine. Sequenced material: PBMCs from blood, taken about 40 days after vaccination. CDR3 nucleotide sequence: TGTGCCACCAGTGACCAGGGACCGAGCTCTGGGGCCAACGTCCTGACTTTC. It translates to CATSDQGPSSGANVLTF.